This is a list of T cell receptor beta chains from one sample in a study of cytomegalovirus exposure and HLA in healthy donors. Using immunoSEQ multiplex PCR, the repertoire was profiled, and TCRdb retains in-frame clones only, with some absent. This repertoire shows 100,000 to 150,000 clones, roughly 9.6% found once; its top ten account for around 7%. The sequenced sample was PBMCs. These receptors were taken from a woman aged 40 to 55 in good health and CMV-seropositive. Both conserved end residues are trimmed from each CDR3.

V	J	CDR3
TRBV5-1	TRBJ1-3	ASSLAGTGVNTIY
TRBV5-8	TRBJ2-5	ASSLVVRETQY
TRBV5-1	TRBJ2-6	ASSLSDRWTGANVLT
TRBV9	TRBJ1-3	ASSVRGPQESGNTIY
TRBV11-2	TRBJ2-5	ASSSQETQY
TRBV2	TRBJ1-1	ASSPLAEAF
TRBV14	TRBJ2-7	ASKPGQPGYEQY
TRBV9	TRBJ2-7	ASSVAGRGEQY
TRBV7-9	TRBJ2-7	ASSYYRSSYEQY
TRBV6-5	TRBJ2-5	ASSYGATQY
TRBV5-1	TRBJ2-7	ASSLGGGSYEQY
TRBV5-8	TRBJ1-5	ASSLYQGALGNQPQH
TRBV5-1	TRBJ1-1	ASSREGAGGTEAF
TRBV9	TRBJ1-6	ASSVDTGSPLH
TRBV7-2	TRBJ2-3	ASSIQGTTDTQY
TRBV5-5	TRBJ1-3	ASSLGQRNTIY
TRBV13	TRBJ1-6	ASSRGQGYNSPLH
TRBV19	TRBJ1-6	ASSPTRTGTNSPLH
TRBV18	TRBJ1-4	ASSPSGQGPGKLF
TRBV5-4	TRBJ2-5	ASSSLKGAAGETQY
TRBV6-1	TRBJ1-1	ASSGTVNTEAF
TRBV29-1	TRBJ2-3	STIGQGLALLGTDTQY
TRBV10-3	TRBJ1-2	AIRQDSYGYT
TRBV19	TRBJ2-1	ASSQQGQGILGSYNEQF
TRBV9	TRBJ1-5	ASSVGLSSNQPQH
TRBV7-8	TRBJ2-6	ASSPWTEQVYSGANVLT
TRBV5-1	TRBJ1-5	ASSVGTGAGQPQH
TRBV27	TRBJ1-3	ASSFSPPGGYGNTIY
TRBV4-1	TRBJ2-1	ASSHLVTSSYNEQF
TRBV6-5	TRBJ1-1	ASSYGTGSWGGVF
TRBV9	TRBJ1-1	ASSVEAGGWTEAF
TRBV5-1	TRBJ2-7	ASSPGRGSYEQY
TRBV5-6	TRBJ2-2	ASSGDRRNTGELF
TRBV19	TRBJ2-2	ASKGRTMNTGELF
TRBV7-9	TRBJ2-7	ASRTGESYEQY
TRBV25-1	TRBJ2-5	ASSADRARLQETQY
TRBV25-1	TRBJ1-4	ASSDPGTLNEKLF
TRBV23-1	TRBJ1-5	ASSQSGQGKDLYQPQH
TRBV7-2	TRBJ1-1	ASSLDRTGIKNTEAF
TRBV10-3	TRBJ1-1	AISQGQGLSEAF
TRBV2	TRBJ2-2	ASSGGQGNYGELF
TRBV19	TRBJ1-2	ASSRDRASPNYGYT
TRBV5-1	TRBJ1-1	ASSYQGGDTEAF
TRBV6-1	TRBJ2-5	ATGLAGSETQY
TRBV4-1	TRBJ1-4	ASSQDVGQANEKLF
TRBV5-1	TRBJ2-7	ASSLVGGGGEQY
TRBV5-4	TRBJ1-6	ASSFPGSGPLH
TRBV5-1	NA	ASSLDGAPSYEQY
TRBV7-9	TRBJ1-4	ASSRTGKEKLF
TRBV6-6	TRBJ1-4	ASSDPGRSEKLF
TRBV29-1	TRBJ1-1	SVGGQGSGTEAF
TRBV6-6	TRBJ2-7	ASSSPGQGMKGQY
TRBV7-9	TRBJ1-1	ASNPSGRENTEAF
TRBV16	TRBJ1-2	ASSETGTGYGYT
TRBV5-1	TRBJ1-1	ASSLGSVNTEAF